The 25 T cell receptor beta chains below all came from one sample that was sequenced in a study of cytotoxic CD8 clonotypes in ibrutinib-treated CLL. Only in-frame clones appear in the TCRdb table, and some are missing; sequencing was by immunoSEQ multiplex PCR. There are 120,000 to 150,000 clones in the sample; less than 95% occur only once, and 9.5% to 14% lies in the top ten. Sample: PBMCs, taken after 12 months of ibrutinib treatment. These receptors came from a human donor with chronic lymphocytic leukemia.

This sequence joins TRBV30 and TRBJ1-1, with unresolved D. V was trimmed by 6 bases and J by 5 bases, leaving 10 bases between them. From germline, CDR1 is GTSNPN and CDR2 SVGIG (reference sequence). This CDR3 region has 11 residues. This chain's CDR3 is CACYDQTEAFF. The CDR3 DNA sequence: TGTGCCTGCTACGATCAGACTGAAGCTTTCTTT.

The rearrangement links TRBV19 to TRBJ2-7; unclear D gene. The V gene's germline CDR1 is LNHDA and CDR2 SQIVND (reference sequence). This CDR3 spans 13 amino acids. Between the trimmed V and J ends, which lost 6 bases and 5 bases, there was a span of 14 bases. The CDR3 bases are TGTGCCAGTAGCTACGCGAGGTACCACGAGCAGTACTTC. This encodes CASSYARYHEQYF.

The J gene is TRBJ2-5, the V gene TRBV28; the match to TRBD1 covers 7 bases. The CDR3 totals 14 residues. Trimming at V came to 6 bases and at J to 4 bases, leaving 8 bases not matched to a gene. The germline gives CDR1 MDHEN, CDR2 SYDVKM. This CDR3 is CASSLRPGGETQYF. The CDR3 bases are TGTGCCAGCAGCCTAAGACCAGGGGGAGAGACCCAGTACTTC.

This clone was seen once. The V call is TRBV15, the J call TRBJ2-2, with D perhaps TRBD2 (5 bases). From germline, CDR1 is LNHNV and CDR2 YYDKDF (reference sequence). Trimming stripped 3 bases from V and 6 bases from J, with 8 bases between. This CDR3 contains 13 residues. For the CDR3, the DNA is TGTGCCACCAGCAGCGCTAGCCCCGGGGAGCTGTTTTTT. It codes for CATSSASPGELFF.

This chain uses TRBV5-1 with TRBJ2-7; 11 bases fit TRBD1. The germline V gene has CDR1 SGHRS and CDR2 YFSETQ. The V gene end was trimmed by 3 bases and the J gene end by 3 bases; junction bases not matched to a gene: 2. This CDR3 contains 14 residues. This CDR3 is CASSWTGGVYEQYF. The CDR3 nucleotides read TGCGCCAGCAGCTGGACAGGGGGCGTCTACGAGCAGTACTTC.

This rearrangement joins TRBV5-1 to TRBJ1-2, with 7 bases aligning to TRBD1. This CDR3 region has 15 residues. Trimming removed 2 bases from V and 8 bases from J; junction bases left unmatched: 12. Germline loops: CDR1 SGHRS, CDR2 YFSETQ. In DNA, the CDR3 is TGCGCCAGCAGCTTTGAGACAGGGAGGTTAAACGGCTACACCTTC. Translated, it gives CASSFETGRLNGYTF. Looking up the rest from reference TRBV5-1 and TRBJ1-2 gives the full variable domain: KAGVTQTPRYLIKTRGQQVTLSCSPISGHRSVSWYQQTPGQGLQFLFEYFSETQRNKGNFPGRFSGRQFSNSRSEMNVSTLELGDSALYLCASSFETGRLNGYTFGSGTRLTVV.

Here the CDR3 DNA reads TGTGCCAGCAGCTTGCCCGCAACTAATGAAAAACTGTTTTTT. This translates into CASSLPATNEKLFF. J is TRBJ1-4 and V is TRBV5-8; D call uncertain. Germline V gene data show CDR1 as SGHTS and CDR2 as YDEGEE. V lost 1 base and J 0 bases, leaving 4 bases between the germline ends. CDR3 length: 14 residues.

The CDR3 region is CASSLLPRYEQYF. The CDR3, as DNA: TGTGCCAGCAGCTTACTCCCTAGATACGAGCAGTACTTC. This sequence joins TRBV7-2 and TRBJ2-7; D gene ambiguous. Per the germline V gene, CDR1 is SGHTA and CDR2 is FQGNSA. The CDR3 spans 13 residues. V gave up 2 bases and J gave up 4 bases, with 9 bases separating them.

The chain links TRBV2 to TRBJ1-5, with 8 bases fitting TRBD1. CDR1 is SNHLY and CDR2 is FYNNEI in the germline V gene. Trimming cost V 6 bases and J 1 base; bases outside gene matches: 5. CDR3 length: 15 amino acids. The CDR3: CASRTTGGSNQPQHF. Here the CDR3 DNA reads TGTGCCAGCAGGACAACAGGGGGGAGCAATCAGCCCCAGCATTTT.

This chain uses TRBV5-1 with TRBJ2-3, with D perhaps TRBD1 or TRBD2 (6 bases each). V gave up 6 bases and J gave up 2 bases, with 22 bases separating them. The V gene's germline CDR1 is SGHRS and CDR2 YFSETQ. There are 17 residues in the CDR3. The CDR3 bases are TGCGCCAGCACCCGTGCCCGAGGGGGGCTTGCCACAGATACGCAGTATTTT. Protein product: CASTRARGGLATDTQYF.

The chain recombines TRBV28 with TRBJ1-5, with unresolved D. The germline V and J ends were trimmed by 4 bases and 4 bases, with 14 bases remaining between them. There are 15 residues in the CDR3. The V gene's germline CDR1 is MDHEN and CDR2 SYDVKM. In DNA form, the CDR3 reads TGTGCCAGCAGTTCCCAGGCCAGCCTGAATCAGCCCCAGCATTTT. Translated, it gives CASSSQASLNQPQHF.

This chain connects TRBV10-2 to TRBJ2-3; D is possibly TRBD1 (6 bases). V lost 3 bases and J 1 base, leaving 11 bases between the germline ends. CDR1 is WSHSY and CDR2 is SAAADI in the germline V gene. This CDR3 is 15 amino acids long. The CDR3 region has the DNA TGCGCCAGCAGTGAAGGGGGACGGGGCACAGATACGCAGTATTTT. This codes for CASSEGGRGTDTQYF.

The chain couples TRBV7-2 to TRBJ2-3; D not certain. Between the trimmed V and J ends, which lost 5 bases and 1 base, there was a span of 10 bases. Per germline, CDR1 SGHTA and CDR2 FQGNSA. The CDR3 is 14 amino acids. The DNA for the CDR3 is TGTGCCAGCAGCCAATCCCTCCGCACAGATACGCAGTATTTT. It translates to CASSQSLRTDTQYF.

This rearrangement joins TRBV28 to TRBJ2-1; 7 nucleotides align to TRBD1. The CDR3 runs to 16 residues. The trim removed 6 bases at V and 6 bases at J, leaving 14 bases unmatched. Germline lookup yields CDR1 MDHEN and CDR2 SYDVKM. CDR3 nucleotide sequence: TGTGCCAGCAGCCCGGCACAGACAGGGTGGTTCAATGAGCAGTTCTTC. Translated: CASSPAQTGWFNEQFF. The variable domain in full, completed from reference TRBV28 and TRBJ2-1, reads DVKVTQSSRYLVKRTGEKVFLECVQDMDHENMFWYRQDPGLGLRLIYFSYDVKMKEKGDIPEGYSVSREKKERFSLILESASTNQTSMYLCASSPAQTGWFNEQFFGPGTRLTVL.

The chain carries TRBV5-1 and TRBJ2-4; D perhaps matches TRBD2 (6 bases). The CDR3 totals 16 residues. V was shortened by 7 bases and J by 8 bases, with 25 bases between the two germline ends. Germline CDR1 reads SGHRS; CDR2 reads YFSETQ. The CDR3 loop reads CASGDPGLIGGDIQYF. The CDR3 coding sequence is TGCGCCAGCGGTGATCCGGGCCTCATTGGCGGGGACATTCAGTACTTC.

The chain carries TRBV27 and TRBJ2-1; 7 bases map to TRBD1. Germline V gene lookup returns CDR1 MNHEY and CDR2 SMNVEV (reference sequence). The CDR3 consists of 15 residues. V was pared by 3 bases and J by 3 bases, with 5 bases of the junction left unmatched. CDR3 sequence reads: CASSFVDRYYNEQFF. DNA for the CDR3: TGTGCCAGCAGTTTTGTGGACAGGTACTACAATGAGCAGTTCTTC.

This chain joins TRBV7-9 and TRBJ2-5; 13 bases align to TRBD2. The V and J ends lost 5 bases and 2 bases, in that order; junction bases with no gene match: 5. The CDR3 length is 16 residues. The germline V gene has CDR1 SEHNR and CDR2 FQNEAQ (reference sequence). The CDR3 DNA follows: TGTGCCAGCAGCCTTCCGGGACTAGCGGGGCAAGAGACCCAGTACTTC. This translates into CASSLPGLAGQETQYF.

V gene TRBV5-5 combines with J gene TRBJ1-2; unclear D gene. Trimming left V 1 base short and J 8 bases short, with 9 bases between. Germline lookup yields CDR1 SGHKS and CDR2 YYEKEE (reference sequence). The CDR3 covers 12 residues. CDR3 region: CASSLRSGGYTF. For the CDR3, the DNA is TGTGCCAGCAGCTTGAGAAGTGGCGGCTACACCTTC.

This chain uses TRBV4-2 with TRBJ1-5; D call uncertain. Trimming removed 1 base from V and 5 bases from J, with 9 bases in between. The CDR3 consists of 14 residues. From germline, CDR1 is LGHNA and CDR2 YNFKEQ. The CDR3 region has the DNA TGTGCCAGCAGCCAAGGGACTTTCGATCAGCCCCAGCATTTT. This sequence encodes CASSQGTFDQPQHF.

The rearrangement uses TRBV5-1 and TRBJ2-3; no reliable D call. Between the trimmed V and J ends, which lost 4 bases and 2 bases, there was a span of 11 bases. CDR1 SGHRS and CDR2 YFSETQ come from the germline V gene. The CDR3 contains 14 residues. CDR3 in amino acids: CASSMGSYTDTQYF. In DNA, the CDR3 is TGCGCCAGCAGCATGGGGTCGTACACAGATACGCAGTATTTT.

The CDR3 loop reads CASSLATISRRGNTGELFF. In nucleotides, the CDR3 is TGTGCCAGCAGCTTAGCTACGATCTCTCGCAGGGGTAACACCGGGGAGCTGTTTTTT. This sequence joins TRBV7-9 and TRBJ2-2; perhaps TRBD1 as D (6 bases). The CDR3 has 19 residues. Trimming cost V 0 bases and J 2 bases, with 19 bases left between them. Germline V gives CDR1 SEHNR, CDR2 FQNEAQ (reference sequence).

This clone is a singleton in its sample. The chain couples TRBV27 to TRBJ2-7; TRBD2 is a possible D gene (5 bases). This CDR3 region has 14 residues. V was pared by 5 bases and J by 2 bases, with 13 bases between. Germline values: CDR1 MNHEY, CDR2 SMNVEV (reference sequence). Here the CDR3 reads CASSPTDGTYEQYF. The CDR3, as DNA: TGTGCCAGCAGTCCGACGGACGGGACCTACGAGCAGTACTTC.

The chain has TRBV27 and TRBJ2-7; the D is unclear. This CDR3 contains 14 residues. Trimming pared 7 bases from V and 2 bases from J, leaving 15 bases between. From germline, CDR1 is MNHEY and CDR2 SMNVEV (reference sequence). The CDR3 bases are TGTGCCAGCATGGTCCTCCAGGTCCCCTACGAGCAGTACTTC. This translates into CASMVLQVPYEQYF.

This clone was seen just once. The chain combines TRBV30 with TRBJ1-1, with D unresolved. CDR1 and CDR2 from the germline V gene are GTSNPN and SVGIG (reference sequence). V gave up 7 bases and J gave up 7 bases, with 10 bases separating them. CDR3 size: 10 residues. CDR3 DNA: TGTGCCTTCCAGTTGGTTGAAGCTTTCTTT. Protein product: CAFQLVEAFF.

The rearrangement uses TRBV6-1 and TRBJ1-2, with D maybe TRBD1 (5 bases). The CDR3 covers 13 residues. Germline V CDR1 and CDR2: MNHNS, SASEGT. Deletions cut 7 bases from V and 4 bases from J, with 13 bases between. The CDR3 region is CASMAGPGYGYTF. CDR3 coding DNA: TGTGCCAGCATGGCGGGACCGGGCTATGGCTACACCTTC.